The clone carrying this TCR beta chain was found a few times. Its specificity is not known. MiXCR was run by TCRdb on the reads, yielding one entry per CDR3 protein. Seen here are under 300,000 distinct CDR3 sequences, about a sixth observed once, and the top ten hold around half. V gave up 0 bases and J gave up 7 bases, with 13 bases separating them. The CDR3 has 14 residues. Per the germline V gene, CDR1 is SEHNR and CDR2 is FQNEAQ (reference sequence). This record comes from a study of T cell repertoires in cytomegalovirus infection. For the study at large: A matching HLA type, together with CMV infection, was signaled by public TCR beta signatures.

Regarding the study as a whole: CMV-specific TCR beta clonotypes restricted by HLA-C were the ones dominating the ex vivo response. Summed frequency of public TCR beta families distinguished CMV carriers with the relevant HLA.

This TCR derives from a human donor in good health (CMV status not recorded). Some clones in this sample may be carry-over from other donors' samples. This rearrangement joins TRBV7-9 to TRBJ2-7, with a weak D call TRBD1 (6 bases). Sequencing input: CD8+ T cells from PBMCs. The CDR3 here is CASSLAWTDPEQYF. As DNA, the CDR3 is TGTGCCAGCAGCTTAGCGTGGACAGATCCGGAGCAGTACTTC.